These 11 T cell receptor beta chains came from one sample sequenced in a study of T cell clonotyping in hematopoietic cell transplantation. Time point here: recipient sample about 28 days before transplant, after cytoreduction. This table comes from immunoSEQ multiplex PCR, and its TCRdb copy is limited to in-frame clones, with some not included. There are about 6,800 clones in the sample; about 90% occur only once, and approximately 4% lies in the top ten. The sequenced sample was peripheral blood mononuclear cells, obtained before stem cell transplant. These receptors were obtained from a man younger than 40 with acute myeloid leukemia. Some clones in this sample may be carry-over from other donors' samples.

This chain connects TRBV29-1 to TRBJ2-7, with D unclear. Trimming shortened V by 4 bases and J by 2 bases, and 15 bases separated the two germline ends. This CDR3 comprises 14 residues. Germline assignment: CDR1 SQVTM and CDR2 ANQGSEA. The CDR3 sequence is CSVAFATGTYEQYF. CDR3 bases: TGCAGCGTTGCATTCGCGACGGGCACCTACGAGCAGTACTTC.

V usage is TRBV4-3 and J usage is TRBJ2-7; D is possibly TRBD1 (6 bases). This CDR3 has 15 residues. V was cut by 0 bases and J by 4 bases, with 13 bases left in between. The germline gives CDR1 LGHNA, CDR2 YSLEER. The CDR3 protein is CASSQDGGQLYEQYF. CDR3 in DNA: TGCGCCAGCAGCCAAGACGGAGGACAGCTTTACGAGCAGTACTTC.

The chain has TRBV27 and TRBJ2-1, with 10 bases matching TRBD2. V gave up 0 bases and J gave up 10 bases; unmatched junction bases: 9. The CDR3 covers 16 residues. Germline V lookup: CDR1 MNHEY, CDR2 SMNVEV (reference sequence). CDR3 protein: CASSLSIASGRREQFF. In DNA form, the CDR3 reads TGTGCCAGCAGTTTATCGATCGCTAGCGGGAGACGAGAGCAGTTCTTC.

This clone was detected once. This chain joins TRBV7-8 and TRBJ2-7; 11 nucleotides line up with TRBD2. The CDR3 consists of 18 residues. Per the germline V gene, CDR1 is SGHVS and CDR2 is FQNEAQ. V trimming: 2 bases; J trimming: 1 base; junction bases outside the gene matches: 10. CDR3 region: CASSLRVAGGPRSYEQYF. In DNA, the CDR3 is TGTGCCAGCAGCTTACGAGTAGCGGGAGGGCCAAGATCCTACGAGCAGTACTTC.

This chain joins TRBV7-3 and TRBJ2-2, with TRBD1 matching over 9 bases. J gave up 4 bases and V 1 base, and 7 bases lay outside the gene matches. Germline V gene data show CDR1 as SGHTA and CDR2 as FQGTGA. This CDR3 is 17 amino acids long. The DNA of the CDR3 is TGTGCCAGCAGCTTAAATGGACAGGGGTCGAGCACCGGGGAGCTGTTTTTT. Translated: CASSLNGQGSSTGELFF.

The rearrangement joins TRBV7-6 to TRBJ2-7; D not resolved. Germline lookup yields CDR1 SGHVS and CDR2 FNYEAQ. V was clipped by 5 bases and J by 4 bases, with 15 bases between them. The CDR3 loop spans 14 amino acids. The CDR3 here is CASSPVVVGYEQYF. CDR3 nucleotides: TGTGCCAGCAGCCCCGTTGTGGTCGGGTACGAGCAGTACTTC.

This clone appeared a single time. This CDR3 reads CASSQELHGQIYEQYF. For the CDR3, the DNA is TGTGCCAGCAGCCAAGAGTTGCATGGACAGATCTACGAGCAGTACTTC. V gene TRBV4-2 combines with J gene TRBJ2-7; perhaps TRBD1 as D (6 bases). Trimming took off 0 bases at V and 3 bases at J, with 15 bases between the two ends. From germline, CDR1 is LGHNA and CDR2 YNFKEQ. The CDR3 spans 16 residues.

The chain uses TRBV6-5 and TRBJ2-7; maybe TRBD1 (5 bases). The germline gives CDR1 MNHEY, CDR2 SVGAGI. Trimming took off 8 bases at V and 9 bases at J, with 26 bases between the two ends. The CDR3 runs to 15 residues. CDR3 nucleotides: TGTGCCAGCTCTAGTTCGGCCGAACTCCTTCAGGGGCAGTACTTC. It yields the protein CASSSSAELLQGQYF.

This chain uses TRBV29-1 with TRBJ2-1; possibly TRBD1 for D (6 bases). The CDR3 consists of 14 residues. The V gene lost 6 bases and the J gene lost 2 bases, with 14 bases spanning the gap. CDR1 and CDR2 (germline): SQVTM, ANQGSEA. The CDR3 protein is CSVLGGPTYNEQFF. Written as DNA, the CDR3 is TGCAGCGTCCTTGGGGGCCCGACCTACAATGAGCAGTTCTTC.

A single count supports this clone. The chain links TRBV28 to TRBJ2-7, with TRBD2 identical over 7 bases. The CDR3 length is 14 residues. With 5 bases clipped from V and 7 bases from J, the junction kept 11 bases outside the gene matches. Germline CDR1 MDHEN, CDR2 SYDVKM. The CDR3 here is CASSPPRGREEQYF. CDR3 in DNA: TGTGCCAGCAGTCCGCCCCGGGGGAGGGAGGAGCAGTACTTC.

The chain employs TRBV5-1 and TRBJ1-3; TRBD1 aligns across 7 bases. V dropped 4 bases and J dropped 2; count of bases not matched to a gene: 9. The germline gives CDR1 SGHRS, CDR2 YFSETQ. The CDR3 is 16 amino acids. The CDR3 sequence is CASSAASTGTGNTIYF. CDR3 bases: TGCGCCAGCAGCGCCGCTTCGACAGGGACTGGAAACACCATATATTTT. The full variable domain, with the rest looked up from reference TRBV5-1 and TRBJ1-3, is KAGVTQTPRYLIKTRGQQVTLSCSPISGHRSVSWYQQTPGQGLQFLFEYFSETQRNKGNFPGRFSGRQFSNSRSEMNVSTLELGDSALYLCASSAASTGTGNTIYFGEGSWLTVV.